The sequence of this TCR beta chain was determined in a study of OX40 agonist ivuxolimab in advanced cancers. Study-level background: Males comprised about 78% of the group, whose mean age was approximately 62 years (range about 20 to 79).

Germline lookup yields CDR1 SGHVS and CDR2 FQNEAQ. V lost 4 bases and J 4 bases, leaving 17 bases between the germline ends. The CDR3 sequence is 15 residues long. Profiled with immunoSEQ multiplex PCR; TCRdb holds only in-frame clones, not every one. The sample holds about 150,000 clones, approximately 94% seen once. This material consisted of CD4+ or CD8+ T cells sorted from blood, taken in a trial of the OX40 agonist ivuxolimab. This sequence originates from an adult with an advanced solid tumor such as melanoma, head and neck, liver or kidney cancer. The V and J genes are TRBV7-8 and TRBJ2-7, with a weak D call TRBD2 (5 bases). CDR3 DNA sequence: TGTGCCAGCAGCTCCTACGGGGAGCGGCGTTACGAGCAGTACTTC. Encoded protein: CASSSYGERRYEQYF.